A few counts support the clone carrying this T cell receptor beta chain. Noted time point: newly diagnosed GD, antithyroid drugs for less than 3 months. PBMC-extracted RNA yielded the TCR library. The sample is drawn from a study of regulatory T cells in long-lasting Graves disease. With iRepertoire HTBI primers and Arm-PCR of CDR3 regions, TCR beta libraries were built. TCRdb processed the multiplex PCR reads anew with MiXCR; each CDR3 protein has one entry. The sample shows about 530,000 distinct CDR3 sequences, about 16% of them seen only once. The CDR3 runs 15 residues. Germline V gene data show CDR1 as LNHDA and CDR2 as SQIVND (reference sequence). V dropped 3 bases and J dropped 1 base, with 10 bases sitting between them. The same sample was also studied in work on T cells in Graves' hyperthyroidism and ophthalmopathy.

The chain joins TRBV19 to TRBJ1-5; D perhaps matches TRBD1 (6 bases). The TCR comes from a woman in her forties or fifties with Graves disease. Here the sequenced sample was peripheral blood mononuclear cells (PBMCs), taken at new diagnosis, from a patient treated with antithyroid drugs. CDR3 sequence reads: CASSIYRESNQPQHF. Here the CDR3 DNA reads TGTGCCAGTAGTATCTACAGGGAAAGCAATCAGCCCCAGCATTTT. Based on the CDR3 plus reference TRBV19 and TRBJ1-5, the full variable domain is DGGITQSPKYLFRKEGQNVTLSCEQNLNHDAMYWYRQDPGQGLRLIYYSQIVNDFQKGDIAEGYSVSREKKESFPLTVTSAQKNPTAFYLCASSIYRESNQPQHFGDGTRLSIL.